A selection of T cell receptor beta chains follows, all from one sample in a study of blood T cell repertoires in COVID-19. Data came from immunoSEQ multiplex PCR; TCRdb stores just in-frame clones and leaves some out. This sample carries under 130,000 clones, around 86% of them seen once, and the ten largest clones take around 4.1%. The sequenced material came from peripheral blood. The receptors here all came from a man in his fifties or sixties with acute or convalescent COVID-19. CDR3s include the opening cysteine and the closing phenylalanine or tryptophan. A D gene is named only where the DNA matches it firmly. Some rows mark clone size as missing; the rest say once, few, many or name a class of expanded clone.

TRBV23-1	-	TRBD2	TRBJ2-1	CASSQSRGTSGGAVYEQFF	TGCGCCAGCAGTCAATCGAGAGGGACTAGCGGGGGGGCGGTCTATGAGCAGTTCTTC
TRBV7-9	-	-	TRBJ2-3	CVATGAPRDTQYF	TGTGTCGCGACAGGAGCACCCCGGGATACGCAGTATTTT
TRBV12-5	-	TRBD1	TRBJ1-1	CASGFVPGQGWHTEAFF	TGTGCTAGTGGTTTTGTCCCGGGACAGGGTTGGCACACTGAAGCTTTCTTT
TRBV4-1	-	-	TRBJ2-1	CASSQGFVQPINNEQFF	TGCGCCAGCAGCCAAGGGTTTGTACAGCCGATAAACAATGAGCAGTTCTTC
TRBV5-6	few	TRBD1	TRBJ1-5	CASSLGQGPNQPQHF	TGTGCCAGCAGCCTTGGACAGGGCCCTAATCAGCCCCAGCATTTT
TRBV4-1	-	TRBD2	TRBJ2-5	CASSQGRTSEETQYF	TGCGCCAGCAGCCAAGGAAGGACTAGCGAAGAGACCCAGTACTTC
TRBV19	-	TRBD1	TRBJ1-5	CASSTDRGPSSNQPQHF	TGTGCCAGTAGTACGGACAGGGGACCTTCCAGCAATCAGCCCCAGCATTTT
TRBV7-9	-	-	TRBJ1-3	CASSLSDSVGWRDTIYF	TGTGCCAGCAGCTTATCAGACAGCGTTGGGTGGAGGGACACCATATATTTT
TRBV5-1	-	TRBD1	TRBJ2-7	CASSLAGGPSTYEQYF	TGCGCCAGCAGCTTGGCAGGGGGCCCATCGACCTACGAGCAGTACTTC
TRBV28	few	-	TRBJ2-7	CASSLGRDYEQYF	TGTGCCAGCAGTTTGGGGAGAGACTACGAGCAGTACTTC
TRBV9	-	-	TRBJ2-7	CASSVGSNYEQYF	TGTGCCAGCAGCGTAGGGAGCAACTACGAGCAGTACTTC
TRBV9	-	TRBD1	TRBJ1-6	CASSLTGVLGSPLHF	TGTGCCAGCAGCCTGACAGGGGTATTAGGATCACCCCTCCACTTT
TRBV19	-	TRBD1	TRBJ1-2	CASSTQGPGYTF	TGTGCCAGTAGTACACAGGGGCCTGGCTACACCTTC
TRBV24-1	-	TRBD2	TRBJ2-3	CATSAGTSGSLDTQYF	TGTGCCACCAGTGCCGGGACTAGCGGGAGCTTAGATACGCAGTATTTT
TRBV9	-	TRBD1	TRBJ1-1	CASSVGTGHFEAFF	TGTGCCAGCAGCGTTGGGACAGGGCACTTCGAAGCTTTCTTT
TRBV14	-	-	TRBJ1-2	CASSQGFATGAGAYGYTF	TGTGCCAGCAGCCAAGGGTTTGCGACCGGGGCAGGGGCGTATGGCTACACCTTC
TRBV19	-	-	TRBJ1-2	CASISSQGRGFWGYTF	TGTGCCAGTATTTCCTCCCAGGGTCGCGGCTTTTGGGGCTACACCTTC
TRBV2	many	-	TRBJ2-3	CASSDTRTGRGFTQYF	TGTGCCAGCAGTGATACTAGGACAGGGAGGGGGTTTACGCAGTATTTT
TRBV14	-	-	TRBJ1-1	CASSQGQLIENTEAFF	TGTGCCAGCAGCCAAGGACAGCTAATTGAGAACACTGAAGCTTTCTTT
TRBV7-3	-	TRBD1	TRBJ2-7	CASSPNPPDREVTYEQYF	TGTGCCAGCAGCCCCAACCCTCCTGACAGGGAAGTAACCTACGAGCAGTACTTC
TRBV6-2/TRBV6-3	-	TRBD1	TRBJ2-7	CASRYRGGSYEQYF	TGTGCCAGCAGGTACAGGGGTGGCTCCTACGAGCAGTACTTC
TRBV19	-	-	TRBJ2-7	CASSIARTGEYEQYF	TGTGCCAGTAGTATCGCCCGGACTGGAGAATACGAGCAGTACTTC
TRBV6-6	-	-	TRBJ1-1	CASTSAGAAEAFF	TGTGCCAGCACCAGCGCGGGTGCAGCTGAAGCTTTCTTT
TRBV19	-	-	TRBJ1-4	CASSTGGWGEKLFF	TGTGCCAGTAGTACGGGAGGTTGGGGTGAAAAACTGTTTTTT
TRBV5-4	-	TRBD2	TRBJ2-3	CASSLPAASGRGTDTQYF	TGTGCCAGCAGCCTCCCTGCTGCTAGCGGGAGGGGCACAGATACGCAGTATTTT
TRBV12-5	-	-	TRBJ2-7	CASGLGTGGSYEQYF	TGTGCTAGTGGTTTGGGAACAGGAGGGTCCTACGAGCAGTACTTC
TRBV6-5	-	TRBD1	TRBJ2-7	CASSETGTLYEQYF	TGTGCCAGCAGCGAGACAGGGACCTTATACGAGCAGTACTTC
TRBV4-2	-	TRBD2	TRBJ2-7	CASSQDRTSGYEQYF	TGTGCCAGCAGCCAAGATAGGACTAGCGGCTACGAGCAGTACTTC
TRBV25-1	-	-	TRBJ1-2	CASSELDSNYGYTF	TGTGCCAGCAGTGAATTGGACTCTAACTATGGCTACACCTTC
TRBV11-2	-	TRBD2	TRBJ2-1	CASSLFTGGLRNEQFF	TGTGCCAGCAGCTTATTTACGGGAGGGCTTAGGAATGAGCAGTTCTTC
TRBV19	-	TRBD1	TRBJ1-1	CASSKPGTVNTEAFF	TGTGCCAGTAGTAAACCCGGGACAGTGAACACTGAAGCTTTCTTT